Listed here are 6 T cell receptor beta chains from one sample, sequenced in a study of blood T cell repertoires in COVID-19. The table came from immunoSEQ multiplex PCR; TCRdb's copy has only in-frame clones and leaves some out. The table records around 110,000 clones, about three quarters of them present only once. Sequenced: peripheral blood. The origin of the receptors is an older man with acute or convalescent COVID-19.

This clone showed up just a few times. The rearrangement joins TRBV7-8 to TRBJ2-7, with a weak D call TRBD1 (5 bases). Trimming shortened V by 1 base and J by 2 bases, and 9 bases separated the two germline ends. CDR3 length: 14 amino acids. Germline V gene lookup returns CDR1 SGHVS and CDR2 FQNEAQ. The CDR3 loop is CASSLEGLAYEQYF. The CDR3 nucleotides are TGTGCCAGCAGCTTAGAGGGGTTAGCCTACGAGCAGTACTTC.

This clone was counted once. This rearrangement joins TRBV13 to TRBJ1-3; D perhaps matches TRBD1 (5 bases). Germline V gives CDR1 PRHDT, CDR2 FYEKMQ (reference sequence). Trimming shortened V by 1 base and J by 0 bases, and 13 bases separated the two germline ends. The CDR3 is 17 amino acids. The CDR3 here is CASSLEGGHSSGNTIYF. In nucleotides, the CDR3 is TGTGCCAGCAGCTTAGAGGGTGGACACAGCTCTGGAAACACCATATATTTT.

This clone showed up many times. The same CDR3 is also encoded by other DNA sequences in this sample. The genes are TRBV3-1 (or the pseudogene TRBV3-2) and TRBJ1-3; 7 nucleotides align to TRBD1. Germline assignment: CDR1 LGHDT and CDR2 YNNKEL (reference sequence). The CDR3 has 15 amino acids. J lost 0 bases, V lost 4 bases, and 3 bases had no gene match. The CDR3 is CASSPGTDSGNTIYF. The CDR3 coding sequence is TGTGCCAGCAGCCCGGGGACAGACTCTGGAAACACCATATATTTT.

The chain couples TRBV6-5 to TRBJ1-2, with 7 bases that match TRBD1. V gave up 6 bases and J gave up 5 bases; unmatched junction bases: 12. CDR3 length: 15 residues. Germline CDR1 and CDR2: MNHEY and SVGAGI. The CDR3 spells CASRMQGEVFYGYTF. Here the CDR3 DNA reads TGTGCCAGCAGAATGCAGGGGGAGGTCTTTTATGGCTACACCTTC.

This clone showed up many times. The CDR3 loop reads CASSPTTGEGTEAFF. CDR3 coding DNA: TGTGCCAGCTCACCTACGACAGGGGAAGGCACTGAAGCTTTCTTT. This sequence joins TRBV18 and TRBJ1-1; 8 bases map to TRBD1. The trim removed 3 bases at V and 4 bases at J, leaving 7 bases unmatched. Germline CDR1 is KGHSH and CDR2 is LQKENI. This CDR3 is 15 amino acids long.

The V call is TRBV11-2, the J call TRBJ1-1; D is unresolved. CDR3 length: 14 amino acids. In germline, CDR1 is SGHAT, CDR2 FQNNGV. V lost 3 bases and J 1 base, leaving 9 bases between the germline ends. CDR3 residues: CASSFLSGNTEAFF. The CDR3 DNA is TGTGCCAGCAGCTTCCTGAGTGGGAACACTGAAGCTTTCTTT.